A single sample is the source of the 2 T cell receptor beta chains below, sequenced in a study of T cells of healthy individuals. TCRdb processed the 5' RACE reads anew with MiXCR; each CDR3 protein has one entry. This sample carries some 100,000 distinct CDR3 sequences, under 20% of them seen once, and the ten largest clones take 6.2%. The receptors were gathered from a human donor in good health.

This clonotype has only a few counts. The chain employs TRBV11-1 and TRBJ2-7, with TRBD2 matching over 10 bases. Germline V gene data show CDR1 as SGHAT and CDR2 as FQDESV (reference sequence). This CDR3 is 15 amino acids long. Trimming took 3 bases from V and 5 from J; bases not matched to a gene: 7. The CDR3: CASSFSASGGNEQYF. The CDR3 nucleotides are TGTGCCAGCAGCTTCTCGGCTAGCGGGGGAAACGAGCAGTACTTC.

This clonotype was counted a few times. The chain recombines TRBV4-3 with TRBJ1-2, with D possibly matching TRBD1 (5 bases). The CDR3 is 15 amino acids. The germline V gene has CDR1 LGHNA and CDR2 YSLEER. The germline V and J ends were trimmed by 0 bases and 1 base, with 9 bases remaining between them. In DNA, the CDR3 is TGCGCCAGCAGCCAAGAAGCAGGGATTAACTATGGCTACACCTTC. Protein: CASSQEAGINYGYTF.